The following is a T cell receptor (beta chain) sequence with its context. This specimen belongs to a study of T and B cells in COVID-19 patients. Study background: Peripheral blood came from COVID-19 patients with active infection or after recovery. Active-infection patients were older, median 67 years, than recovered patients, median approximately 36 years. In the active-infection cohort, about 90% of the 20 patients had comorbidities linked to unfavorable COVID-19 outcome.

Each TRB amplification used about 230-550 ng of genomic DNA from blood. Multiplex PCR with BIOMED2 TRB-A/B primer pools amplified TRB rearrangements. TCRdb fed the multiplex PCR reads into MiXCR, producing one record per CDR3 protein. Here the sample spans 20,000 to 25,000 distinct CDR3 sequences, about 32% being singletons. This TCR derives from a human donor who had recovered from COVID-19. Sequenced sample: blood.

CDR3 DNA: TGTGCCAGCAGTCCTGACAGTGCCCAGTGGGATCAGCCCCAGCATTTT. Its translation: CASSPDSAQWDQPQHF. The chain employs TRBV6-1 and TRBJ1-5; D is possibly TRBD1 (5 bases). V was trimmed by 5 bases and J by 5 bases, leaving 19 bases between them. Per the germline V gene, CDR1 is MNHNS and CDR2 is SASEGT. CDR3 length: 16 residues.